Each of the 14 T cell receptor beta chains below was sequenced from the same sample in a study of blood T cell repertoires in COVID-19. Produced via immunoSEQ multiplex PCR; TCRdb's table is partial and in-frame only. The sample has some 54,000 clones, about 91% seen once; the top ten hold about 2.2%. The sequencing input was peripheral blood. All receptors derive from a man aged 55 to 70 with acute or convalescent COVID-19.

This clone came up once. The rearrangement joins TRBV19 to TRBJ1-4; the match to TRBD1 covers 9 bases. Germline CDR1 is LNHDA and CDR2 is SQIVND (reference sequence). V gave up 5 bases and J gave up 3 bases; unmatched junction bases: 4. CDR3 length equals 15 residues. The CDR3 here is CASSSTGGANEKLFF. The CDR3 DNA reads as TGTGCCAGTAGTTCGACAGGGGGGGCTAATGAAAAACTGTTTTTT.

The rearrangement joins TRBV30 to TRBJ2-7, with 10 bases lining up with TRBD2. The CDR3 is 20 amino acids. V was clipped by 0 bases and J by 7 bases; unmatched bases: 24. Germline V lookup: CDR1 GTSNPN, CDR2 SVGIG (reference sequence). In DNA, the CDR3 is TGTGCCTGGAGTGTAGAAGCCGGGGGGGTTCGGCTAGCGGGAGATAATGAGCAGTACTTC. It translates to CAWSVEAGGVRLAGDNEQYF. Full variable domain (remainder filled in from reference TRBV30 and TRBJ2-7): SQTIHQWPATLVQPVGSPLSLECTVEGTSNPNLYWYRQAAGRGLQLLFYSVGIGQISSEVPQNLSASRPQDRQFILSSKKLLLSDSGFYLCAWSVEAGGVRLAGDNEQYFGPGTRLTVT.

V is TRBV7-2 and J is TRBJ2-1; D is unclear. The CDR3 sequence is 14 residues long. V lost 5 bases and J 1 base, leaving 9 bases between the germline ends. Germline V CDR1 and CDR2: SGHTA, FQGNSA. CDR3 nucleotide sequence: TGTGCCAGCAGCCCTGACTCTTCCTACAATGAGCAGTTCTTC. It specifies CASSPDSSYNEQFF.

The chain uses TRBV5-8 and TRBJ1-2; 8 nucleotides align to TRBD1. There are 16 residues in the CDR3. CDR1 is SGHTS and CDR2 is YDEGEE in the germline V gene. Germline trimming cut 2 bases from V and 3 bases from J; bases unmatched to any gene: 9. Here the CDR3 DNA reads TGTGCCAGCAGCTTCAAACACAGGGGGGCCGACTATGGCTACACCTTC. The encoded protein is CASSFKHRGADYGYTF.

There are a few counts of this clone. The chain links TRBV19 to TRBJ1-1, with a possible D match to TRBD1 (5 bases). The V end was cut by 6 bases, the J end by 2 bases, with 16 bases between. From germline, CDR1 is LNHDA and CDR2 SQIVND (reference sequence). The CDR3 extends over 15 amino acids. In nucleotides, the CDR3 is TGTGCCAGTAGAGGTCAAGGAGGGGTAAACACTGAAGCTTTCTTT. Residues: CASRGQGGVNTEAFF.

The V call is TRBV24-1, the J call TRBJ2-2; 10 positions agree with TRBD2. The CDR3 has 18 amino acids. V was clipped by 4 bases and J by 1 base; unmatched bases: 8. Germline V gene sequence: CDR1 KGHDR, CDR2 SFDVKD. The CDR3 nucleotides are TGTGCCACCAGTGACCCTCAGGGACTAGCGCTGAACACCGGGGAGCTGTTTTTT. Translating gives CATSDPQGLALNTGELFF.

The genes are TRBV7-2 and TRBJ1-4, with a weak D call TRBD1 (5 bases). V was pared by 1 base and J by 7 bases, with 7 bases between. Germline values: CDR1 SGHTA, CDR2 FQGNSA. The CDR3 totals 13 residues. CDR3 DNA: TGTGCCAGCAGCTTAGTCGGGGGTGAAAAACTGTTTTTT. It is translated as CASSLVGGEKLFF.

CDR3 nucleotide sequence: TGTGCCAGCAGCCCTTCGGTGGGGGCCGGAGGCGAGCAGTACTTC. The encoded protein is CASSPSVGAGGEQYF. This chain uses TRBV27 with TRBJ2-7; a possible D gene is TRBD1 (6 bases). CDR1 is MNHEY and CDR2 is SMNVEV in the germline V gene (reference sequence). This CDR3 is built from 15 residues. The V gene lost 6 bases and the J gene lost 6 bases, with 21 bases spanning the gap.

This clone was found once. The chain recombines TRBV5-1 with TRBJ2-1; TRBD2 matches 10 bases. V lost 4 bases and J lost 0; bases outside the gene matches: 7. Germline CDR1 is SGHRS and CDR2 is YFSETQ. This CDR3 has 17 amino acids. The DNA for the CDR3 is TGCGCCAGCAGCCCAAGGACTAGCGGCAGCTCCTACAATGAGCAGTTCTTC. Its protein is CASSPRTSGSSYNEQFF.

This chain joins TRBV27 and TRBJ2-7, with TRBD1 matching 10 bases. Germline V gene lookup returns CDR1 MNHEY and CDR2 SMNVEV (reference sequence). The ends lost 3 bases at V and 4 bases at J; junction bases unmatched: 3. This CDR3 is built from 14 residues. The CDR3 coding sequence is TGTGCCAGCAGTTTGAGGGACAGGGGATACGAGCAGTACTTC. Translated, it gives CASSLRDRGYEQYF.

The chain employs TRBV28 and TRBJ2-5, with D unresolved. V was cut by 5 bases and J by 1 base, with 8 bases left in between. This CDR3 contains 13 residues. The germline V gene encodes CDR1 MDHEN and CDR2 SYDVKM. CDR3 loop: CASSPRSQETQYF. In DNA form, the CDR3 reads TGTGCCAGCAGTCCCCGGTCCCAAGAGACCCAGTACTTC.

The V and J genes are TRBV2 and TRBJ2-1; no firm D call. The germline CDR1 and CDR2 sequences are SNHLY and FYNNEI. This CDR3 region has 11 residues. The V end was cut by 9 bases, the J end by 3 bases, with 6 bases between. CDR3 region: CASVIYNEQFF. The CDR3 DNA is TGTGCCAGTGTAATCTACAATGAGCAGTTCTTC.

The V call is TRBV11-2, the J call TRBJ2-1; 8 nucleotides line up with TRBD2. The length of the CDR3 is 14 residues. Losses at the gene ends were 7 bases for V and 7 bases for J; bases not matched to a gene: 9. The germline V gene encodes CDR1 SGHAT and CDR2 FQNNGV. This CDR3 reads CASTRSGSFNEQFF. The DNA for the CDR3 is TGTGCCAGCACCCGAAGCGGGAGTTTTAATGAGCAGTTCTTC.

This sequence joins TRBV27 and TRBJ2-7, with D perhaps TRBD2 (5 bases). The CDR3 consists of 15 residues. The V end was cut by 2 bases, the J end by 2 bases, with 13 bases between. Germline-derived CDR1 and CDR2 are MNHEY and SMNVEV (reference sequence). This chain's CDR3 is CASSLMWGATYEQYF. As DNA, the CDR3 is TGTGCCAGCAGTTTAATGTGGGGAGCCACCTACGAGCAGTACTTC.